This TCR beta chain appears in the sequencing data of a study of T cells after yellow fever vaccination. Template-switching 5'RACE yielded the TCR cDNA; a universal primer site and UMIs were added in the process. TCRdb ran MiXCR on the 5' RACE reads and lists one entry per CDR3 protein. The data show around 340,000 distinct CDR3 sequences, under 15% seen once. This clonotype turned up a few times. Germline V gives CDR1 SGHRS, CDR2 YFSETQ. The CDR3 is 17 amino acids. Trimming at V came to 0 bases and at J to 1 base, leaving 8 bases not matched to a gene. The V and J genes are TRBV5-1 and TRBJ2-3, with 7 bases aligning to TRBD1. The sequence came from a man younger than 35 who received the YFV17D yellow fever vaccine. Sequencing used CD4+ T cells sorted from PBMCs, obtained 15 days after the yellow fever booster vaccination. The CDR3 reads CASSLGSQGVGTDTQYF. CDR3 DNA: TGCGCCAGCAGCTTGGGTTCCCAGGGGGTTGGCACAGATACGCAGTATTTT.